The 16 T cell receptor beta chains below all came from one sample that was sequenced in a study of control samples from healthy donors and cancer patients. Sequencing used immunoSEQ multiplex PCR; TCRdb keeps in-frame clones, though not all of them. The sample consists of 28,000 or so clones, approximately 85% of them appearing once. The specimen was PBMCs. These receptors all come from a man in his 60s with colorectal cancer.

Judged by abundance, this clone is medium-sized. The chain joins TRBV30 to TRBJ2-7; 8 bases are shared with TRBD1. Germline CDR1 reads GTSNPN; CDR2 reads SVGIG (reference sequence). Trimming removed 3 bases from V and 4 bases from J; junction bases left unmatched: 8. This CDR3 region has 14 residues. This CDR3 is CAWSETGVVYEQYF. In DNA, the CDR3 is TGTGCCTGGAGCGAGACAGGGGTGGTGTACGAGCAGTACTTC.

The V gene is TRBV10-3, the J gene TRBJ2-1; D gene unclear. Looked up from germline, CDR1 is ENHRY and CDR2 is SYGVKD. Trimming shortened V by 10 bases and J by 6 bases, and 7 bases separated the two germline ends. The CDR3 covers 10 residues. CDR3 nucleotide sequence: TGTGCCACATCTAGCAATGAGCAGTTCTTC. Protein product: CATSSNEQFF.

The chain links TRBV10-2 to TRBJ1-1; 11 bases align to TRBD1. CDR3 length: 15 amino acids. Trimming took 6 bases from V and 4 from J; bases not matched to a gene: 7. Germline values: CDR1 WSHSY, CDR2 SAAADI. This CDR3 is CASSWTGGRGTEAFF. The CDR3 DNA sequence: TGCGCCAGCAGCTGGACAGGGGGCAGGGGCACTGAAGCTTTCTTT.

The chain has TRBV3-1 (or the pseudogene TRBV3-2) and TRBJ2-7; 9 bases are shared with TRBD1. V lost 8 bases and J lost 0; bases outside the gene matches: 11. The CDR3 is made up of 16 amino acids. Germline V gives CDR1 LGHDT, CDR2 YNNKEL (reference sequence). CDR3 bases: TGTGCCAGCGCCCGCCTGTCGACAGGGGGCTCCTACGAGCAGTACTTC. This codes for CASARLSTGGSYEQYF.

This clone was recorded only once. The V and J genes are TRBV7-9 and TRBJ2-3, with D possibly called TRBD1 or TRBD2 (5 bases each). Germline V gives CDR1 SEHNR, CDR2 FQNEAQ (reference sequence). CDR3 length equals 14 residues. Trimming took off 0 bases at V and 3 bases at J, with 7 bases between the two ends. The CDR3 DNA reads TGTGCCAGCAGCTTAGCGGGGGTTACAGATACGCAGTATTTT. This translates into CASSLAGVTDTQYF. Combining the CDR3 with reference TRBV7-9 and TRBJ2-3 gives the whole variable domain DTGVSQNPRHKITKRGQNVTFRCDPISEHNRLYWYRQTLGQGPEFLTYFQNEAQLEKSRLLSDRFSAERPKGSFSTLEIQRTEQGDSAMYLCASSLAGVTDTQYFGPGTRLTVL.

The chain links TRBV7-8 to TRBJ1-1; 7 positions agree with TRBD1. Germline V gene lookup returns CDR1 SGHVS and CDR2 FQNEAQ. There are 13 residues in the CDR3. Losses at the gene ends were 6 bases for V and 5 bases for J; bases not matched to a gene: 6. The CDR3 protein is CASREQGRTEAFF. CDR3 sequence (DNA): TGTGCCAGCAGGGAACAGGGGAGGACTGAAGCTTTCTTT.

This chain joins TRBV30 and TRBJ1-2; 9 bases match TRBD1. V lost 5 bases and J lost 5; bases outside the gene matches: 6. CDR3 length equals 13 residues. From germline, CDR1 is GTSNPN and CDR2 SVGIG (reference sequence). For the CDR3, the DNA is TGTGCCTGGGACTCGGGACAGGGTTATGGCTACACCTTC. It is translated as CAWDSGQGYGYTF.

The DNA of the CDR3 is TGTGCCAGCACCAAGTACGAAAAACTGTTTTTT. Encoded protein: CASTKYEKLFF. The chain recombines TRBV6-5 with TRBJ1-4, with unresolved D. The germline V gene encodes CDR1 MNHEY and CDR2 SVGAGI. V gave up 7 bases and J gave up 8 bases, with 8 bases separating them. The CDR3 runs 11 residues.

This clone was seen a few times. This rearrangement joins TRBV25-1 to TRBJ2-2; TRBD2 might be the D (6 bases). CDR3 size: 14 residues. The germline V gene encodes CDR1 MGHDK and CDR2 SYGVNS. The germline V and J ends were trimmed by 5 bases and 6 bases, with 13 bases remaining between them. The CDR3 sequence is CASSPPGAPGELFF. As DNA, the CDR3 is TGTGCCAGCAGTCCCCCGGGAGCCCCCGGGGAGCTGTTTTTT.

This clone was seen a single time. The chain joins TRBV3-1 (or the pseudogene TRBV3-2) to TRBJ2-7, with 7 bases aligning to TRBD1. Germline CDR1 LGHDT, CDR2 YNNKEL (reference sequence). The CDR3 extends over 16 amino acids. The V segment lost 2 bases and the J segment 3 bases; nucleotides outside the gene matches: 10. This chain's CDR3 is CASSQLYEGAGYEQYF. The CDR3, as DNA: TGTGCCAGCAGCCAATTATATGAGGGGGCTGGCTACGAGCAGTACTTC.

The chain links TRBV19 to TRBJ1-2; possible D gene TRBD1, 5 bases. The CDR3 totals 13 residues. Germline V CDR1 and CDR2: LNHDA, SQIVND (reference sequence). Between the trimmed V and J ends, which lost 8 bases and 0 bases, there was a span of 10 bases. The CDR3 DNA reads TGTGCCAGTGTGGCAGGGACTAACTATGGCTACACCTTC. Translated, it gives CASVAGTNYGYTF.

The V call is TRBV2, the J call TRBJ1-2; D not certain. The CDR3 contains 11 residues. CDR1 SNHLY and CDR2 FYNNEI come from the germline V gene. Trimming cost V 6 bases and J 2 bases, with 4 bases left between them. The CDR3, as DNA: TGTGCCAGCAGGGTCAACTATGGCTACACCTTC. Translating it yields CASRVNYGYTF.

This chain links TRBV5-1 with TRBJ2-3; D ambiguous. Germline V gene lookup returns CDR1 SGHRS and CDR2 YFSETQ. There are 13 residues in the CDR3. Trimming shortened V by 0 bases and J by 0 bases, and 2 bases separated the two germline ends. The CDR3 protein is CASSLESTDTQYF. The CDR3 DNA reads TGCGCCAGCAGCTTGGAGAGCACAGATACGCAGTATTTT.

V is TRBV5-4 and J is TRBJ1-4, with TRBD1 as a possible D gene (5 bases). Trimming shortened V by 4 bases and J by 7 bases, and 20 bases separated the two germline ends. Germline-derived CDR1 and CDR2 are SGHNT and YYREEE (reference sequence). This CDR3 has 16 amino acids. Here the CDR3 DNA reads TGTGCCAGCAGCGCTAGCGGGGGTAGTCCCCTTGAAAAACTGTTTTTT. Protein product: CASSASGGSPLEKLFF.

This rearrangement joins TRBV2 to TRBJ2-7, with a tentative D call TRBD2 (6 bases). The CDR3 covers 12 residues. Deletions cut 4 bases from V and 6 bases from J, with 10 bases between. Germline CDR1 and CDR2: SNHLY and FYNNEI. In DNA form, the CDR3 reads TGTGCCAGCAGTGCTCGGGGGATCGAGCAGTACGTC. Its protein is CASSARGIEQYV.

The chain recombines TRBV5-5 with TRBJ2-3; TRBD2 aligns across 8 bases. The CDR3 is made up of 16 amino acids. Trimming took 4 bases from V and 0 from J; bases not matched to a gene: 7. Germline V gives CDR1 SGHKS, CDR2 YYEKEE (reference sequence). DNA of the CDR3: TGTGCCAGCAGCCCCGGACTAGCTCAGAGCACAGATACGCAGTATTTT. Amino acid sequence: CASSPGLAQSTDTQYF.